This T cell receptor beta chain was retrieved from a study of cytomegalovirus exposure and HLA in healthy donors. General study points: The authors enumerated over 150 TCR beta chains as linked to cytomegalovirus.

A multiplex PCR was run with 60 Vbeta primers and 13 Jbeta primers. Clones were read by immunoSEQ multiplex PCR, and TCRdb kept only the in-frame ones, dropping some. Among some 160,000 clones listed, under 85% were seen once. A word on this clone: The antigen remains undetermined. Other DNA sequences from this sample encode an identical CDR3 as well.

The sample was PBMCs. The receptor's source is a woman aged 30 to 39 in good health and CMV-seronegative.

CDR3 coding DNA: TGTGCCAGCAGCTTATTAACAGGGACGAACACTGAAGCTTTCTTT. Protein product: CASSLLTGTNTEAFF. The rearrangement uses TRBV11-2 and TRBJ1-1; perhaps TRBD1 as D (6 bases). Germline V gene data show CDR1 as SGHAT and CDR2 as FQNNGV. This CDR3 is built from 15 residues. V lost 2 bases and J 1 base, leaving 11 bases between the germline ends.